These 23 T cell receptor beta chains were all obtained from the same sample, sequenced in a study of post-analysis software for immune sequencing data. These receptors' antigens are unknown. Built from TCR beta cDNA, the libraries had unique molecular identifiers in them. TCRdb independently ran MiXCR on the PCR reads; one entry per CDR3 protein. The sample comprises hundreds of thousands of distinct CDR3 sequences, nearly 45% of which are singletons, and 12% rests with the top ten. General study findings and limits: Patients carried a handful of TRBV segments more frequently than controls did, and TRBV5-6, TRBV5-1 and TRBV20-1 were among them.

Source material: blood. The receptor set was obtained from a girl aged 5-17 years with multiple sclerosis.

The V and J genes are TRBV14 and TRBJ2-1, with 8 positions matching TRBD1. V dropped 1 base and J dropped 7; count of bases not matched to a gene: 18. This CDR3 is built from 19 residues. Germline V CDR1 and CDR2: SGHDN, FVKESK. The CDR3 spells CASSQALSLPGGEGNEQFF. CDR3 nucleotide sequence: TGTGCCAGCAGCCAAGCTTTAAGTCTCCCAGGGGGCGAAGGGAATGAGCAGTTCTTC.

This clonotype turned up a few times. This rearrangement joins TRBV5-1 to TRBJ2-7; D call uncertain. This CDR3 comprises 13 residues. Germline CDR1 and CDR2: SGHRS and YFSETQ. The V gene lost 0 bases and the J gene lost 7 bases, with 11 bases spanning the gap. The CDR3, as DNA: TGCGCCAGCAGCTTGGCGGTCAGGTCTGAGCAGTACTTC. Protein sequence: CASSLAVRSEQYF.

This chain links TRBV20-1 with TRBJ2-5, with TRBD1 matching over 9 bases. Germline V gives CDR1 DFQATT, CDR2 SNEGSKA (reference sequence). The CDR3 runs to 12 residues. CDR3 DNA sequence: TGCAGGCAGGACAGGGGAATGGAGACCCAGTACTTC. Its protein product is CRQDRGMETQYF.

The genes are TRBV11-2 and TRBJ1-2; 7 bases match TRBD1. V dropped 7 bases and J dropped 4; count of bases not matched to a gene: 6. The germline gives CDR1 SGHAT, CDR2 FQNNGV. There are 13 residues in the CDR3. Written as DNA, the CDR3 is TGTGCCAGCAACGAACAGGGGACCTATGGCTACACCTTC. This gives the protein CASNEQGTYGYTF.

The V gene is TRBV9, the J gene TRBJ2-1; D might be TRBD2 (6 bases). Trimming took 0 bases from V and 1 from J, leaving 8 bases between them. The CDR3 runs to 15 residues. Germline loops: CDR1 SGDLS, CDR2 YYNGEE. The CDR3 loop is CASSVDSGSYNEQFF. The CDR3 coding sequence is TGTGCCAGCAGCGTAGATAGCGGATCCTACAATGAGCAGTTCTTC.

V and J are TRBV12-3 or TRBV12-4 and TRBJ2-1; perhaps D is TRBD1 or TRBD2 (5 bases each). Trimming removed 3 bases from V and 1 base from J, with 13 bases in between. The CDR3 has 16 amino acids. CDR3: CASSFEGSRSYNEQFF. The CDR3 DNA is TGTGCCAGCAGTTTCGAGGGGAGCCGTTCCTACAATGAGCAGTTCTTC.

The V call is TRBV15, the J call TRBJ1-3; D gene ambiguous. The CDR3 totals 17 residues. CDR1 is LNHNV, CDR2 YYDKDF, per germline (reference sequence). Trimming left V 0 bases short and J 0 bases short, with 12 bases between. CDR3 region: CATSRDLPPSSGNTIYF. The CDR3 DNA reads as TGTGCCACCAGCAGAGATTTGCCCCCGAGCTCTGGAAACACCATATATTTT.

This clonotype was observed a handful of times. The V and J genes are TRBV12-3 or TRBV12-4 and TRBJ2-5; 10 bases fit TRBD2. The CDR3 runs to 17 residues. Trimming removed 1 base from V and 4 bases from J; junction bases left unmatched: 9. The CDR3 protein is CASSLGSTSGMGETQYF. The CDR3 region has the DNA TGTGCCAGCAGTTTAGGGAGTACTAGCGGGATGGGAGAGACCCAGTACTTC.

This clonotype occurred a few times. CDR3 in amino acids: CASSFNSEQYF. Written as DNA, the CDR3 is TGTGCCAGCAGTTTTAATTCCGAGCAGTACTTC. The chain carries TRBV12-3 or TRBV12-4 and TRBJ2-7; D gene uncertain. V was trimmed by 3 bases and J by 6 bases, leaving 6 bases between them. The CDR3 totals 11 residues.

The chain links TRBV12-3 or TRBV12-4 to TRBJ1-5, with unresolved D. The CDR3 totals 14 residues. V lost 3 bases to trimming and J lost 3 bases, with 9 bases between them. The DNA for the CDR3 is TGTGCCAGCAGTTTTCCCGGTGCCAATCAGCCCCAGCATTTT. Translating gives CASSFPGANQPQHF.

The rearrangement links TRBV29-1 to TRBJ2-3; the D gene is possibly TRBD1 (7 bases). The CDR3 runs to 14 residues. V lost 7 bases and J 0 bases, leaving 14 bases between the germline ends. The germline gives CDR1 SQVTM, CDR2 ANQGSEA. CDR3 DNA: TGCAGCGCCGGGGGCAGGGGGAGCACAGATACGCAGTATTTT. Translation gives CSAGGRGSTDTQYF.

J is TRBJ1-5 and V is TRBV4-1; D is unresolved. Trimming cost V 0 bases and J 4 bases, with 7 bases left between them. CDR3 length: 14 residues. The germline V gene encodes CDR1 MGHRA and CDR2 YSYEKL. This CDR3 reads CASSQDKGNQPQHF. DNA for the CDR3: TGCGCCAGCAGCCAAGATAAGGGAAATCAGCCCCAGCATTTT.

The chain joins TRBV11-2 to TRBJ1-4, with 9 bases fitting TRBD1. CDR1 is SGHAT and CDR2 is FQNNGV in the germline V gene. This CDR3 is 15 amino acids long. V lost 5 bases and J lost 6; bases outside the gene matches: 7. The CDR3: CASSPSTGGHEKLFF. For the CDR3, the DNA is TGTGCCAGCAGCCCCTCGACAGGGGGACATGAAAAACTGTTTTTT.

This clonotype was seen repeatedly, ten times or more. The chain has TRBV4-1 and TRBJ2-1; no clear D. This CDR3 has 13 amino acids. Germline V gene sequence: CDR1 MGHRA, CDR2 YSYEKL. Trimming shortened V by 1 base and J by 7 bases, and 8 bases separated the two germline ends. CDR3 loop: CASSQAGKNEQFF. The CDR3 bases are TGCGCCAGCAGCCAAGCGGGTAAAAATGAGCAGTTCTTC.

The chain is built from TRBV10-3 and TRBJ2-4; 7 nucleotides agree with TRBD1. The CDR3 is 15 amino acids. Losses at the gene ends were 3 bases for V and 5 bases for J; bases not matched to a gene: 7. The germline gives CDR1 ENHRY, CDR2 SYGVKD. The CDR3 DNA reads TGTGCCATCAGTGAATCCAGGACAGGTGAAAACATTCAGTACTTC. Its translation: CAISESRTGENIQYF.

This chain joins TRBV6-5 and TRBJ2-5; TRBD2 aligns across 7 bases. The CDR3 contains 15 residues. In germline, CDR1 is MNHEY, CDR2 SVGAGI. J lost 4 bases, V lost 5 bases, and 10 bases had no gene match. In nucleotides, the CDR3 is TGTGCCAGCAGTACCCCAGGAGCGGGGATAGAGACCCAGTACTTC. Encoded protein: CASSTPGAGIETQYF.

This clonotype has more than one count but fewer than ten. The chain links TRBV20-1 to TRBJ2-1; D is undetermined. In germline, CDR1 is DFQATT, CDR2 SNEGSKA (reference sequence). Trimming left V 0 bases short and J 5 bases short, with 2 bases between. There are 11 residues in the CDR3. DNA for the CDR3: TGCAGTGCTAGAGAGGACAATGAGCAGTTCTTC. Translation: CSAREDNEQFF.

The chain combines TRBV9 with TRBJ1-2; no firm D call. Deletions cut 7 bases from V and 8 bases from J, with 12 bases between. Germline lookup yields CDR1 SGDLS and CDR2 YYNGEE. There are 11 residues in the CDR3. CDR3 amino acids: CASLGNKGYTF. The DNA for the CDR3 is TGTGCCAGCCTGGGAAATAAGGGCTACACCTTC.

J is TRBJ1-5 and V is TRBV7-2; D is possibly TRBD1 (5 bases). Germline V gene sequence: CDR1 SGHTA, CDR2 FQGNSA. The CDR3 extends over 14 amino acids. Trimming took off 1 base at V and 9 bases at J, with 13 bases between the two ends. CDR3 nucleotides: TGTGCCAGCAGCTTAGGATGGGGCTGGGCGCCCCAGCATTTT. It translates to CASSLGWGWAPQHF.

This clonotype was seen more than once but under ten times. The CDR3 reads CASSRPSRAGGNIQYF. As DNA, the CDR3 is TGTGCCAGCAGCCGGCCCTCCAGGGCGGGGGGAAACATTCAGTACTTC. J is TRBJ2-4 and V is TRBV6-5, with TRBD2 matching 8 bases. The CDR3 is 16 amino acids. CDR1 is MNHEY, CDR2 SVGAGI, per germline. After removal of 6 bases from V and 6 bases from J, the junction contained 13 bases not matched to a gene.

This clonotype showed up just once. The junction does not match germline at one end; this may be a read error. This chain joins TRBV18 and TRBJ1-1, with 7 bases fitting TRBD1. The CDR3 is made up of 13 amino acids. The germline V gene encodes CDR1 KGHSH and CDR2 LQKENI. CDR3 sequence: CASSPRTGTEAFF. DNA of the CDR3: TGCGCCAGCTCACCACGGACAGGCACTGAAGCTTTCTTT.

This clonotype was detected only a few times. This chain uses TRBV20-1 with TRBJ1-5, with 7 bases fitting TRBD1. J lost 0 bases, V lost 1 base, and 6 bases had no gene match. The CDR3 loop spans 16 amino acids. Germline CDR1 is DFQATT and CDR2 is SNEGSKA (reference sequence). CDR3 sequence (DNA): TGCAGTGCTAGAGGAACCGGGACAGATAGCAATCAGCCCCAGCATTTT. Its translation: CSARGTGTDSNQPQHF.

V gene TRBV6-5 combines with J gene TRBJ1-1, with D possibly matching TRBD1 (6 bases). The germline gives CDR1 MNHEY, CDR2 SVGAGI. This CDR3 region has 13 residues. Deletions cut 6 bases from V and 3 bases from J, with 11 bases between. The CDR3 region has the DNA TGTGCCAGCAGGGGGGCTCAGGACACTGAAGCTTTCTTT. Translated: CASRGAQDTEAFF.